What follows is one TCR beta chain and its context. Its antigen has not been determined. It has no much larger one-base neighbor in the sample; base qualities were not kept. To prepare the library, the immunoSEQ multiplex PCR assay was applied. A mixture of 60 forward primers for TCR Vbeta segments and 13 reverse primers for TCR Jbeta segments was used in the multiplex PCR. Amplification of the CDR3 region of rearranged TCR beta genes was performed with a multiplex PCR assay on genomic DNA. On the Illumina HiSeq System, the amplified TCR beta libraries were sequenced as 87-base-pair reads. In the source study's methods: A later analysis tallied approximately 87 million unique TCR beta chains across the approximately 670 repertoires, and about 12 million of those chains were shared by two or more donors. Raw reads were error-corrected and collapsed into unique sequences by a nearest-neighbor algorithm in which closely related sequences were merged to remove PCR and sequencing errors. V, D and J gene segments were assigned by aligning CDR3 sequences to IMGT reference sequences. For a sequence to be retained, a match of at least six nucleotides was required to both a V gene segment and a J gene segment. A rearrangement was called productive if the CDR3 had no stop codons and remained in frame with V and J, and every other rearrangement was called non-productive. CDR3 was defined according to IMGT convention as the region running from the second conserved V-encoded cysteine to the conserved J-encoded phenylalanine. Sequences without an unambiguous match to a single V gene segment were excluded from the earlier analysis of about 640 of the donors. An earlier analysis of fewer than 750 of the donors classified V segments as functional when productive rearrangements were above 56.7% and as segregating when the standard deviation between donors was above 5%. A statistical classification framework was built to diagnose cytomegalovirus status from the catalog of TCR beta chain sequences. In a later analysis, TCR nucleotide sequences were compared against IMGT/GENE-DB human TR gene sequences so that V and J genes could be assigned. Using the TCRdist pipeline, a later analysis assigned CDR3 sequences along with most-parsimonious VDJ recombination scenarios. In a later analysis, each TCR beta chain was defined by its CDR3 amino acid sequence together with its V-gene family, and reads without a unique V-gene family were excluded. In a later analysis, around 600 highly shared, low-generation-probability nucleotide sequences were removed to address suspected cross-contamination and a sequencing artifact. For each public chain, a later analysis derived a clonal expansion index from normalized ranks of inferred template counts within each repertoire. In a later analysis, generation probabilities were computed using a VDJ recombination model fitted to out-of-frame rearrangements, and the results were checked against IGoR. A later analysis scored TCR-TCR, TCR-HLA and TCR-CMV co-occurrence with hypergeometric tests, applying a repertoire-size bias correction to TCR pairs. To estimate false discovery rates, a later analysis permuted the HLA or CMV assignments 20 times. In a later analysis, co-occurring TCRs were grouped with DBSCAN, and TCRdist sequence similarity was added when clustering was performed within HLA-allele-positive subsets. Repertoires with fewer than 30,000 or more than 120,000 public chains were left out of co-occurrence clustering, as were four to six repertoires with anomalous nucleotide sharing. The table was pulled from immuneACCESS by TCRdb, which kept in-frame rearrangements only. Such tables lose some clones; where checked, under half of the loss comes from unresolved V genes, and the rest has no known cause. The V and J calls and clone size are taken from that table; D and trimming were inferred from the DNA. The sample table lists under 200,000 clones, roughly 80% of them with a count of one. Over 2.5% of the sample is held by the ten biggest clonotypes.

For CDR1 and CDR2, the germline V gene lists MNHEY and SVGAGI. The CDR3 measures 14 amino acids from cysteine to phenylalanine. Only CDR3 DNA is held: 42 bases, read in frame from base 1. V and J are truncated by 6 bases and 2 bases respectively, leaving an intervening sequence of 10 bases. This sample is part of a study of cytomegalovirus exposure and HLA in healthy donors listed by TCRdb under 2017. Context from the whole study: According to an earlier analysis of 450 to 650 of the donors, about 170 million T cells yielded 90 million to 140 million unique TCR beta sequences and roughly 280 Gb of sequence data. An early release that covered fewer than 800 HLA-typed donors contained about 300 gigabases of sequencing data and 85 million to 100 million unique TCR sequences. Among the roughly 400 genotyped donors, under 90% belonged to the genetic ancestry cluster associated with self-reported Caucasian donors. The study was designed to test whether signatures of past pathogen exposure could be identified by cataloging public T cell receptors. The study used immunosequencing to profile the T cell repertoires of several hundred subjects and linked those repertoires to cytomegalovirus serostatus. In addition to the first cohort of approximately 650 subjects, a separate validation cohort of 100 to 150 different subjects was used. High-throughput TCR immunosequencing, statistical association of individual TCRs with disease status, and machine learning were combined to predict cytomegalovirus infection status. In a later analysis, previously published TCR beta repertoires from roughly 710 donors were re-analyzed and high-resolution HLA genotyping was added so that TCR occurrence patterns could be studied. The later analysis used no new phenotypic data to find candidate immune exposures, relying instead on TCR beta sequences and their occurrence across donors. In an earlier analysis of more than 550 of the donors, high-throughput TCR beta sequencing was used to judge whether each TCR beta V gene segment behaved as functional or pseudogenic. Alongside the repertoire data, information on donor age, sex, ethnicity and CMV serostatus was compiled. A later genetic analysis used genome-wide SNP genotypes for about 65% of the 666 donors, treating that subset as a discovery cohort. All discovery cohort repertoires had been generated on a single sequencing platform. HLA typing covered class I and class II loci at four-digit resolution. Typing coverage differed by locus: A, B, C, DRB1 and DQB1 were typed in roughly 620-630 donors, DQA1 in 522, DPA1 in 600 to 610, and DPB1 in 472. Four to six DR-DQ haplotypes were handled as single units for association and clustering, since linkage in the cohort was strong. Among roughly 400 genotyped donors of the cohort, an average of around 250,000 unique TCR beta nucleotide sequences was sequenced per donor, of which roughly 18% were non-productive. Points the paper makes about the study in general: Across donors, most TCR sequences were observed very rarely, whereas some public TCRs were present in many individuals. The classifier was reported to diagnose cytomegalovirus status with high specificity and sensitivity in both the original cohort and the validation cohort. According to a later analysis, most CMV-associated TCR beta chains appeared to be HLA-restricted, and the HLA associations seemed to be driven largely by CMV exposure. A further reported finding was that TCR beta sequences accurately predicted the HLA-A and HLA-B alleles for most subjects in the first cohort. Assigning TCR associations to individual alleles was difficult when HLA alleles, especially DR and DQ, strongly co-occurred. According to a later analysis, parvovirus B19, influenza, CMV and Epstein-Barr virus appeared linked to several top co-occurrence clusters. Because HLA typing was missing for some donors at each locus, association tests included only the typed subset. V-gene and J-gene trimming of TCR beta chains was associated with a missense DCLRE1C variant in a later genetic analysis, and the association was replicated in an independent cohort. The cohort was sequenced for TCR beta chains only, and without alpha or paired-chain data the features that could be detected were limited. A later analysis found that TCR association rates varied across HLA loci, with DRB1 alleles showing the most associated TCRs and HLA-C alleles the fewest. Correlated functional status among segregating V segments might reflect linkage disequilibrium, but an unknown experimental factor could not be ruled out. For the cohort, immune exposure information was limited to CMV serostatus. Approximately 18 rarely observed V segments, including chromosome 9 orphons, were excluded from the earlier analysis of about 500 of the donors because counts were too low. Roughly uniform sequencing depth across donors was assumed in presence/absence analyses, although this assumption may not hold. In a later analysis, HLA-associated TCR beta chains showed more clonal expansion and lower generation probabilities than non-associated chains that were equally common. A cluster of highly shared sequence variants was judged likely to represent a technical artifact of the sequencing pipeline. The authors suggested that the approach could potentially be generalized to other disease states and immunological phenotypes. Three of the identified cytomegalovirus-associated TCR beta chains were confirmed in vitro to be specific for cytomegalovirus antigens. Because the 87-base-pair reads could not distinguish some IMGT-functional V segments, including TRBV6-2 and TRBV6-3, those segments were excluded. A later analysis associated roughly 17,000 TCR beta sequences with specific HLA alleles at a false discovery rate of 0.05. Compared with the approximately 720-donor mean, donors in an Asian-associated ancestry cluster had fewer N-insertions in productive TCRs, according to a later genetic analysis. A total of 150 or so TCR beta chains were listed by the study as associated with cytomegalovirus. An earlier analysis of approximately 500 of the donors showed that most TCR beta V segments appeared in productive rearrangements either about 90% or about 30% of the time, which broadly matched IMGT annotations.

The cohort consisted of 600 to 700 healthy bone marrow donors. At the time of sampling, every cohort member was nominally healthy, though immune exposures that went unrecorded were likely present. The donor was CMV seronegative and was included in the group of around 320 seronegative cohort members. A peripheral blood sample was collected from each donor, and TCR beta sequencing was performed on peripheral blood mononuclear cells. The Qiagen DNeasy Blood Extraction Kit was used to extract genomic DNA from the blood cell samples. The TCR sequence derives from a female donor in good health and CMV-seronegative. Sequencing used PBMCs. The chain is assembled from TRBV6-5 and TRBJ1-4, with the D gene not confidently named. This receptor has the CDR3 CASSSPRTNEKLFF. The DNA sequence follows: TGTGCCAGCAGCTCCCCGAGGACTAATGAAAAACTGTTTTTT.